The sample holds a few counts of the clone carrying this T cell receptor beta chain. Its antigen remains unidentified. This specimen comes from a study of T-cell memory formation after mild COVID-19. As for the study in general: Clusters were largely donor specific. Broader study findings: Day 37-peaking second-wave clones had unconfirmed SARS-CoV-2 specificity. Cross-reactive memory seemingly joined, as some responding clones were found in pre-infection memory.

MiXCR was run by TCRdb on the 5' RACE reads, yielding one entry per CDR3 protein. The data contain 430,000 or so distinct CDR3 sequences, nearly 25% of them seen just once; the ten biggest clones take up under 15%. The CDR3 extends over 17 amino acids. The chain employs TRBV21-1 and TRBJ2-4; the D call TRBD2 from the table was never checked on the DNA. TRBV21-1 is labeled a pseudogene. The TCR was taken from an adult woman who had mild COVID-19 (a few samples of this study predate the infection). Cell type and time point are not known. The source material was PBMCs or a T cell subset sorted from them (not recorded which). CDR3 amino acids: CASSMSLAPTAKNIQYF. The CDR3, as DNA: TGTGCCAGCAGCATGAGCCTAGCACCGACAGCCAAAAACATTCAGTACTTC.